The clone carrying this T cell receptor (beta chain) was seen a single time. V was clipped by 5 bases and J by 5 bases; unmatched bases: 7. This CDR3 region has 14 residues. Germline lookup yields CDR1 KGHSH and CDR2 LQKENI. This sample is drawn from a study of T cell changes during pregnancy in multiple sclerosis. The table came from immunoSEQ multiplex PCR; TCRdb's copy has only in-frame clones and leaves some out. The sample records fewer than 60,000 clones, approximately 91% being singletons. This chain uses TRBV18 with TRBJ2-7; TRBD1 matches at 9 bases. Sample: peripheral blood, taken in the second trimester of pregnancy. The TCR sequence derives from a female donor with multiple sclerosis, enrolled in a pregnancy study. The CDR3 spells CASSETGGVNEQYF. The CDR3 DNA is TGTGCCAGCTCAGAAACAGGGGGCGTAAACGAGCAGTACTTC. The variable domain in full, with the rest retrieved from reference TRBV18 and TRBJ2-7, is NAGVMQNPRHLVRRRGQEARLRCSPMKGHSHVYWYRQLPEEGLKFMVYLQKENIIDESGMPKERFSAEFPKEGPSILRIQQVVRGDSAAYFCASSETGGVNEQYFGPGTRLTVT.